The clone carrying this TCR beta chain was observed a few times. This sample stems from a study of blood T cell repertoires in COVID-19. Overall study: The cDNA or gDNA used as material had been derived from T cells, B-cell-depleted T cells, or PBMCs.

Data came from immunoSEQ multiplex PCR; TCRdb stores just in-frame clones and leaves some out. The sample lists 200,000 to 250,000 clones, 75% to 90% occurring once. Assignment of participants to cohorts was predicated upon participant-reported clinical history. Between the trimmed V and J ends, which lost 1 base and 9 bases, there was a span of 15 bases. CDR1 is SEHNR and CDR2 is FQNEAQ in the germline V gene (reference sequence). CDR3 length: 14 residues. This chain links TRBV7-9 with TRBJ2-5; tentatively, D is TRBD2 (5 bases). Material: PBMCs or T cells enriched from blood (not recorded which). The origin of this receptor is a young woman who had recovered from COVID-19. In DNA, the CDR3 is TGTGCCAGCAGCTTAGGCGAACTAGGTATAGCCCAGTACTTC. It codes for CASSLGELGIAQYF.